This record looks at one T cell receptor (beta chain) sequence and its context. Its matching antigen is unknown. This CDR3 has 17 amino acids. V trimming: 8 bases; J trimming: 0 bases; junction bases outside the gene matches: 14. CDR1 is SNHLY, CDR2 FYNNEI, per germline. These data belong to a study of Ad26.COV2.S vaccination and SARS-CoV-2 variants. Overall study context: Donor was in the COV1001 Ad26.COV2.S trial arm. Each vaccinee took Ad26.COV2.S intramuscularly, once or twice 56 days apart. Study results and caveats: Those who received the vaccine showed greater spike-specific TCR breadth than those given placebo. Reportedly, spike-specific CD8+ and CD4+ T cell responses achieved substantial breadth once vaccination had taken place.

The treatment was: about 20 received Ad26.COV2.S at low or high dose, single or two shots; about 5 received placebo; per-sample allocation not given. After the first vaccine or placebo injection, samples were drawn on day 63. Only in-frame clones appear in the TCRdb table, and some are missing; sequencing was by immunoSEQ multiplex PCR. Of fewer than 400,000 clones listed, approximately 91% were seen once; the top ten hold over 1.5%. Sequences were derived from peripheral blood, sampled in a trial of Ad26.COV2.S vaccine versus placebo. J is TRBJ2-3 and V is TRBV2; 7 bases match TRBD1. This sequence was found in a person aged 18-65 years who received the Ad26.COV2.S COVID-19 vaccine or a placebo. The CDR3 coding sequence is TGTGCCAGCTCAGGACAGGAACCCCTTACTAGCACAGATACGCAGTATTTT. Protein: CASSGQEPLTSTDTQYF.